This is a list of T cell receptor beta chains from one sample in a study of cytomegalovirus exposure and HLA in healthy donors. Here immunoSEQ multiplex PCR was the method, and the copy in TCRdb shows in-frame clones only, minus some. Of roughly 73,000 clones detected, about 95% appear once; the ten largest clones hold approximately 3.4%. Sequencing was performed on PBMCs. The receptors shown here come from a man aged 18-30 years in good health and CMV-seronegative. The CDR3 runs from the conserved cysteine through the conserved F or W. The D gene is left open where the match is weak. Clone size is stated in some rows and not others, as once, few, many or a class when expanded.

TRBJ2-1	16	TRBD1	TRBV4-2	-	CASSHAPGQGIEEQFF	TGTGCCAGCAGCCACGCGCCGGGACAGGGGATTGAGGAGCAGTTCTTC
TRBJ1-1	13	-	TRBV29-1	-	CSAQGGEVEWAFF	TGCAGCGCCCAGGGAGGGGAGGTGGAGTGGGCTTTCTTT
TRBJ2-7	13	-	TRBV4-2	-	CASSQGQTYEQYF	TGTGCCAGCAGCCAAGGTCAGACCTACGAGCAGTACTTC
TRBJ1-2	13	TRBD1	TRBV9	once	CASSRGQGDGYTF	TGTGCCAGCAGCAGGGGACAGGGGGATGGCTACACCTTC
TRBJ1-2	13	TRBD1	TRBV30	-	CAWSEGQGYGYTF	TGTGCCTGGAGCGAGGGACAGGGGTATGGCTACACCTTC
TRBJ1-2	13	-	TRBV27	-	CASSPGQNYGYTF	TGTGCCAGCAGTCCGGGACAAAACTATGGCTACACCTTC
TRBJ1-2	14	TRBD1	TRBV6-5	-	CASSAQGGGGGYTF	TGTGCCAGCAGCGCTCAGGGGGGAGGTGGTGGCTACACCTTC
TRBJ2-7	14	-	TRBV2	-	CATSDRFPSYEQYF	TGTGCCACCTCCGACAGGTTTCCCTCCTACGAGCAGTACTTC
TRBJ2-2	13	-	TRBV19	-	CASTLRGTGELFF	TGTGCCAGTACTTTAAGGGGAACCGGGGAGCTGTTTTTT
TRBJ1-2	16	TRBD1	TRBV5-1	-	CASSPRTGASNYGYTF	TGCGCCAGCAGCCCCCGGACAGGAGCATCTAACTATGGCTACACCTTC
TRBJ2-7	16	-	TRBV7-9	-	CASSPPGQQLYNEQYF	TGTGCCAGCAGCCCCCCTGGACAGCAGTTATACAACGAGCAGTACTTC
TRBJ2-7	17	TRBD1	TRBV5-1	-	CASSLWVGQGTTYEQYF	TGCGCCAGCAGCTTGTGGGTGGGACAGGGGACCACCTACGAGCAGTACTTC
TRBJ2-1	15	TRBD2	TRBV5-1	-	CASSLLAGGYNEQFF	TGCGCCAGCAGCCTACTAGCGGGTGGCTACAATGAGCAGTTCTTC
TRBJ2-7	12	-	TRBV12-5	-	CASGLTPYEQYF	TGTGCTAGTGGTTTGACACCCTACGAGCAGTACTTC
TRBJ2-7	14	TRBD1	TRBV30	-	CAWNRDRADLEQYF	TGTGCCTGGAATCGGGACAGGGCGGATTTGGAGCAGTACTTC
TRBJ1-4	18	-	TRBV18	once	CASSPGVIAAATNEKLFF	TGTGCCAGCTCACCAGGCGTTATAGCGGCCGCAACTAATGAAAAACTGTTTTTT
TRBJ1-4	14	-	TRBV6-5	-	CASKMTGSNEKLFF	TGTGCCAGTAAAATGACGGGGTCTAATGAAAAACTGTTTTTT
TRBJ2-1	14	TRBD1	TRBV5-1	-	CASSQQGGPNEQFF	TGCGCCAGCAGCCAACAGGGGGGCCCCAATGAGCAGTTCTTC
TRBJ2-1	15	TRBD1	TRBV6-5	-	CASGDGTGGFNEQFF	TGTGCCAGCGGAGACGGGACAGGGGGCTTCAATGAGCAGTTCTTC
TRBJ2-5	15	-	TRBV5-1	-	CASSLVGQGVETQYF	TGCGCCAGCAGCTTGGTCGGGCAGGGTGTAGAGACCCAGTACTTC
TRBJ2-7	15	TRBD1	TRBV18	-	CASSPPGQKGYEQYF	TGTGCCAGCTCACCTCCGGGACAGAAAGGCTACGAGCAGTACTTC
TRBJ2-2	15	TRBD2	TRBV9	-	CASSVASGNTGELFF	TGTGCCAGCAGCGTAGCTAGCGGGAACACCGGGGAGCTGTTTTTT
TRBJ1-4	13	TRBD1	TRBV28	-	CASRGQGNEKLFF	TGTGCCAGCAGGGGACAGGGGAATGAAAAACTGTTTTTT
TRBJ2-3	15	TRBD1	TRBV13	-	CASILTGGGTDTQYF	TGTGCCAGCATACTAACAGGGGGAGGCACAGATACGCAGTATTTT
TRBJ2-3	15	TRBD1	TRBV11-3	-	CASSASGQGTITQYF	TGTGCCAGCAGCGCTTCCGGACAGGGTACCATCACGCAGTATTTT
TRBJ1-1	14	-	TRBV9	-	CASSSGEGITEAFF	TGTGCCAGCAGCTCAGGGGAAGGGATCACTGAAGCTTTCTTT
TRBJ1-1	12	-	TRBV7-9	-	CASSLGGRGAFF	TGTGCCAGCAGCTTAGGTGGCAGGGGAGCTTTCTTT
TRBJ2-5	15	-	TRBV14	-	CASSLSLAYQETQYF	TGTGCCAGCAGCCTGTCTCTAGCGTACCAAGAGACCCAGTACTTC
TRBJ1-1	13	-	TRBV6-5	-	CASSLLVNTEAFF	TGTGCCAGCAGTCTTTTAGTGAACACTGAAGCTTTCTTT
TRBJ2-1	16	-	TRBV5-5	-	CASSSDRPSSYNEQFF	TGTGCCAGCAGCTCCGACAGGCCCAGCTCCTACAATGAGCAGTTCTTC
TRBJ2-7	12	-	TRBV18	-	CASSPTDYEQYF	TGTGCCAGCTCACCCACAGACTACGAGCAGTACTTC
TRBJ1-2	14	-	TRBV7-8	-	CASSLGGLWNGYTF	TGTGCCAGCAGCTTAGGGGGGCTGTGGAATGGCTACACCTTC
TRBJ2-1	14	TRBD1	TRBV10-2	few	CASISTGGWNEQFF	TGCGCCAGCATTTCGACAGGGGGCTGGAATGAGCAGTTCTTC
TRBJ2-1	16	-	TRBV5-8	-	CASSIPEGRGHNEQFF	TGTGCCAGCAGCATACCCGAGGGGCGGGGGCACAATGAGCAGTTCTTC
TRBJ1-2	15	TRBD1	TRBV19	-	CASSGKRNRGDGYTF	TGTGCCAGTAGCGGAAAGCGGAACAGGGGTGATGGCTACACCTTC
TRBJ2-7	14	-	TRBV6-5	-	CASSPQRTVSEQYF	TGTGCCAGCAGTCCCCAGAGGACAGTCTCCGAGCAGTACTTC
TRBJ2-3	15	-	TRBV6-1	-	CASSALAQGRDTQYF	TGTGCCAGCAGCGCTCTCGCACAGGGTAGGGATACGCAGTATTTT
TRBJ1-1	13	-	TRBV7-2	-	CASSLAERTEAFF	TGTGCCAGCAGCTTAGCGGAGCGGACTGAAGCTTTCTTT
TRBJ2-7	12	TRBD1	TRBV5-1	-	CASRQGAYEQYF	TGCGCCAGCCGACAGGGGGCGTACGAGCAGTACTTC
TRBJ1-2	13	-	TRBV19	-	CASTRRGGYGYTF	TGTGCCAGTACAAGGAGAGGGGGCTATGGCTACACCTTC
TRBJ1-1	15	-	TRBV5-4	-	CASSLAGGAVTEAFF	TGTGCCAGCAGCTTGGCCGGAGGGGCGGTGACTGAAGCTTTCTTT